This T cell receptor beta chain was identified during a study of blood T cell repertoires in COVID-19. Overall study context: PBMCs, B-cell-depleted T cells, or T cells provided the cDNA or gDNA that made up the material.

Per the authors' pipeline: Estimated nucleated cell counts came from reference gene primer amplification. Method: immunoSEQ multiplex PCR; TCRdb's copy keeps in-frame clones and lacks some. Clone size and the V and J calls come from that table; the DNA yielded D and trimming. Here the sample spans some 340,000 clones, less than 90% being singletons. In assigning cohorts, the study relied on participant-reported clinical history. The study counted Cohort 3 donors as recovered given two negative PCRs, clearance, or symptom resolution. This TCR came from a woman aged 50 to 60 who had recovered from COVID-19. Sequenced material: PBMCs or T cells enriched from blood (not recorded which).

DNA for the CDR3: TGTGCCTGGAGAGGGGTGTCCTATAATTCACCCCTCCACTTT. Residues: CAWRGVSYNSPLHF. This chain connects TRBV30 to TRBJ1-6, with a weak D call TRBD1 (5 bases). The CDR3 loop spans 14 amino acids. Trimming took off 3 bases at V and 1 base at J, with 7 bases between the two ends. Germline assignment: CDR1 GTSNPN and CDR2 SVGIG (reference sequence).